Listed here are 31 T cell receptor beta chains from one sample, sequenced in a study of blood T cell repertoires in COVID-19. Data came from immunoSEQ multiplex PCR; TCRdb stores just in-frame clones and leaves some out. The sample includes about 69,000 clones, 80% to 85% seen only once; the top ten take around 9.6%. The sequenced sample was peripheral blood. Receptors originate from a woman older than 75 with acute or convalescent COVID-19.

The DNA for the CDR3 is TGTGCCTGGAGTAAGGCCGGGACAGGGGCTTGGCAGCCCCAGCATTTT. Its translation: CAWSKAGTGAWQPQHF. The V and J genes are TRBV30 and TRBJ1-5, with 10 bases matching TRBD1. V shed 2 bases and J 7 bases; nucleotides not matched to a gene: 11. The CDR3 totals 16 residues. CDR1 is GTSNPN, CDR2 SVGIG, per germline (reference sequence).

V gene TRBV6-5 combines with J gene TRBJ2-7; tentatively, D is TRBD2 (6 bases). Germline V CDR1 and CDR2: MNHEY, SVGAGI. With 4 bases removed from V and 1 base from J, the gap between germline ends came to 14 bases. This CDR3 region has 15 residues. The CDR3 region has the DNA TGTGCCAGCAGTTTGTTTAGCGGAGGATCCTACGAGCAGTACTTC. It encodes CASSLFSGGSYEQYF.

The gene calls are TRBV6-4 and TRBJ2-1; 8 nucleotides match TRBD2. Per germline, CDR1 MRHNA and CDR2 SNTAGT. The CDR3 is 14 residues long. Trimming removed 2 bases from V and 8 bases from J; junction bases left unmatched: 5. As DNA, the CDR3 is TGTGCCAGCAGTGACCCCCGGGGGGGCGATGAGCAGTTCTTC. It yields the protein CASSDPRGGDEQFF.

The chain recombines TRBV6-5 with TRBJ2-3; 15 bases are shared with TRBD2. CDR1 and CDR2 (germline): MNHEY, SVGAGI. This CDR3 has 15 amino acids. V shed 6 bases and J 5 bases; nucleotides not matched to a gene: 3. CDR3 nucleotides: TGTGCCAGCAGGGCGGGACTAGCGGGGGGAGATACGCAGTATTTT. Protein product: CASRAGLAGGDTQYF.

This chain uses TRBV5-6 with TRBJ1-1, with D tentatively TRBD1 (5 bases). This CDR3 is built from 14 residues. Trimming shortened V by 3 bases and J by 3 bases, and 12 bases separated the two germline ends. CDR1 SGHDT and CDR2 YYEEEE come from the germline V gene. The DNA for the CDR3 is TGTGCCAGCAGCTCACCCGGGGGATACACTGAAGCTTTCTTT. This encodes CASSSPGGYTEAFF.

The V and J genes are TRBV16 and TRBJ2-2; D might be TRBD1 (6 bases). This CDR3 spans 15 amino acids. The V gene's germline CDR1 is KGHSY and CDR2 FQNENV. Trimming left V 4 bases short and J 4 bases short, with 13 bases between. The chain's CDR3 is CASSRNRDLTGELFF. The CDR3 DNA is TGTGCCAGCAGCCGTAACAGGGACCTCACCGGGGAGCTGTTTTTT.

The genes are TRBV19 and TRBJ1-6; no reliable D call. The germline V and J ends were trimmed by 3 bases and 4 bases, with 7 bases remaining between them. Germline lookup yields CDR1 LNHDA and CDR2 SQIVND (reference sequence). The CDR3 is made up of 14 amino acids. The CDR3 spells CASSIREYNSPLHF. CDR3 nucleotide sequence: TGTGCCAGTAGTATCCGGGAGTATAATTCACCCCTCCACTTT.

There are a few counts of this clone. This rearrangement joins TRBV10-3 to TRBJ1-5, with 9 positions matching TRBD1. The CDR3 has 14 amino acids. The V gene end was trimmed by 5 bases and the J gene end by 6 bases; junction bases not matched to a gene: 5. CDR1 ENHRY and CDR2 SYGVKD come from the germline V gene. In DNA, the CDR3 is TGTGCCATCAGTCAGGACAGGGGTGGTCAGCCCCAGCATTTT. Its protein product is CAISQDRGGQPQHF.

The V call is TRBV11-2, the J call TRBJ2-1; 10 bases map to TRBD2. Germline values: CDR1 SGHAT, CDR2 FQNNGV. J gave up 9 bases and V 6 bases, and 20 bases lay outside the gene matches. The CDR3 covers 18 residues. CDR3 sequence (DNA): TGTGCCAGCAGACCCGGGACTAGCGACATCCCTAAGGGTGGTGAGCAGTTCTTC. Encoded protein: CASRPGTSDIPKGGEQFF.

This clone was seen only a few times. V usage is TRBV19 and J usage is TRBJ2-7; TRBD1 agrees at 7 bases. The J segment lost 7 bases and the V segment lost 2 bases, leaving 11 bases of the junction unmatched. The CDR3 is 15 amino acids. Germline loops: CDR1 LNHDA, CDR2 SQIVND (reference sequence). CDR3 in amino acids: CASSIQQGPIGEQYF. The DNA of the CDR3 is TGTGCCAGTAGTATACAACAGGGGCCCATAGGGGAGCAGTACTTC.

This clone was recorded once. The gene calls are TRBV11-2 and TRBJ2-1, with TRBD1 identical over 8 bases. The V gene's germline CDR1 is SGHAT and CDR2 FQNNGV. The CDR3 sequence is 15 residues long. With V trimmed by 3 bases and J by 0 bases, 1 base remained unmatched. DNA for the CDR3: TGTGCCAGCAGCTTTGGGACAGGCTCCTACAATGAGCAGTTCTTC. Translation: CASSFGTGSYNEQFF.

The rearrangement uses TRBV6-1 and TRBJ2-4; 9 bases are shared with TRBD2. Trimming took 3 bases from V and 3 from J; bases not matched to a gene: 6. Per the germline V gene, CDR1 is MNHNS and CDR2 is SASEGT. The length of the CDR3 is 16 residues. CDR3 residues: CASSDPAGGLKNIQYF. Written as DNA, the CDR3 is TGTGCCAGCAGTGATCCAGCGGGGGGCCTCAAAAACATTCAGTACTTC.

This chain uses TRBV5-5 with TRBJ2-3, with 8 bases aligning to TRBD1. V was clipped by 0 bases and J by 6 bases; unmatched bases: 6. The V gene's germline CDR1 is SGHKS and CDR2 YYEKEE (reference sequence). The CDR3 sequence is 15 residues long. This chain's CDR3 is CASSLVQGAGDTQYF. CDR3 in DNA: TGTGCCAGCAGCTTGGTCCAGGGGGCCGGGGATACGCAGTATTTT. The full variable domain, its missing parts supplied by reference TRBV5-5 and TRBJ2-3, is DAGVTQSPTHLIKTRGQQVTLRCSPISGHKSVSWYQQVLGQGPQFIFQYYEKEERGRGNFPDRFSARQFPNYSSELNVNALLLGDSALYLCASSLVQGAGDTQYFGPGTRLTVL.

V is TRBV15 and J is TRBJ1-1; 9 bases line up with TRBD1. The V and J ends lost 0 bases and 9 bases, in that order; junction bases with no gene match: 2. CDR1 LNHNV and CDR2 YYDKDF come from the germline V gene (reference sequence). CDR3 length equals 13 residues. CDR3 nucleotide sequence: TGTGCCACCAGCAGAGAACAGGGGGCCCAAGCTTTCTTT. This sequence encodes CATSREQGAQAFF.

In DNA, the CDR3 is TGTGCCAGCAGCTTTGCTGGGACAGGGCCCTACGAGCAGTACTTC. It is translated as CASSFAGTGPYEQYF. The chain couples TRBV11-2 to TRBJ2-7, with 9 bases matching TRBD1. CDR3 length equals 15 residues. V gave up 3 bases and J gave up 2 bases; unmatched junction bases: 5. Germline loops: CDR1 SGHAT, CDR2 FQNNGV.

This chain connects TRBV10-3 to TRBJ2-7, with 11 bases lining up with TRBD1. Germline-derived CDR1 and CDR2 are ENHRY and SYGVKD. With V trimmed by 10 bases and J by 3 bases, 8 bases remained unmatched. The CDR3 totals 14 residues. The CDR3 nucleotides are TGTGCCACCGGGTCGGGACAGGGGGACTACGAGCAGTACTTC. This encodes CATGSGQGDYEQYF.

V gene TRBV18 combines with J gene TRBJ2-3, with 10 bases fitting TRBD1. The V segment lost 3 bases and the J segment 5 bases; nucleotides outside the gene matches: 17. Looked up from germline, CDR1 is KGHSH and CDR2 is LQKENI. The CDR3 totals 19 residues. The CDR3, as DNA: TGTGCCAGCTCACCGAGTATCGGGACCGGGACAGGGGTGGGAGATACGCAGTATTTT. Translated: CASSPSIGTGTGVGDTQYF.

The chain carries TRBV5-1 and TRBJ2-2, with D unresolved. Per germline, CDR1 SGHRS and CDR2 YFSETQ. The V gene lost 0 bases and the J gene lost 4 bases, with 10 bases spanning the gap. The CDR3 runs to 15 residues. The CDR3 nucleotides are TGCGCCAGCAGCTTGGCCGTCCCCAGCACCGGGGAGCTGTTTTTT. It is translated as CASSLAVPSTGELFF.

The rearrangement joins TRBV7-9 to TRBJ2-7; 8 bases match TRBD1. Germline CDR1 and CDR2: SEHNR and FQNEAQ (reference sequence). The V and J ends lost 0 bases and 7 bases, in that order; junction bases with no gene match: 5. The CDR3 totals 14 residues. CDR3 DNA: TGTGCCAGCAGCTTAGCGGGACAGGCTCGAGAGCAGTACTTC. Residues: CASSLAGQAREQYF.

For this clone: This same CDR3 is encoded by further DNA sequences in the sample. The rearrangement uses TRBV5-4 and TRBJ2-5, with TRBD2 as a possible D gene (6 bases). CDR1 is SGHNT, CDR2 YYREEE, per germline (reference sequence). Trimming stripped 2 bases from V and 2 bases from J, with 10 bases between. This CDR3 is 14 amino acids long. The CDR3 spells CASSLVGGQETQYF. The CDR3 region has the DNA TGTGCCAGCAGCTTAGTGGGGGGTCAAGAGACCCAGTACTTC.

The J gene is TRBJ2-3, the V gene TRBV7-8; 7 bases align to TRBD2. Germline CDR1 reads SGHVS; CDR2 reads FQNEAQ. With 5 bases clipped from V and 4 bases from J, the junction kept 9 bases outside the gene matches. The CDR3 has 15 amino acids. The CDR3 loop is CASSLRLAGSDTQYF. CDR3 DNA sequence: TGTGCCAGCAGCCTCCGACTAGCAGGTTCAGATACGCAGTATTTT.

The V gene is TRBV6-5, the J gene TRBJ2-6, with a weak D call TRBD2 (5 bases). The CDR3 loop spans 16 amino acids. CDR1 and CDR2 (germline): MNHEY, SVGAGI. V was trimmed by 2 bases and J by 2 bases, leaving 10 bases between them. The CDR3 protein is CASSYGVEAGANVLTF. CDR3 in DNA: TGTGCCAGCAGTTACGGGGTGGAGGCTGGGGCCAACGTCCTGACTTTC.

The genes are TRBV18 and TRBJ2-2, with D perhaps TRBD1 (6 bases). CDR3 length equals 16 residues. Trimming stripped 6 bases from V and 1 base from J, with 15 bases between. Germline CDR1 reads KGHSH; CDR2 reads LQKENI. Here the CDR3 reads CASSPLPGQNTGELFF. The CDR3 nucleotides are TGTGCCAGCTCGCCCCTCCCGGGACAGAACACCGGGGAGCTGTTTTTT.

V usage is TRBV5-5 and J usage is TRBJ2-2; 9 bases align to TRBD1. Germline V gene lookup returns CDR1 SGHKS and CDR2 YYEKEE (reference sequence). The trim removed 4 bases at V and 1 base at J, leaving 5 bases unmatched. The CDR3 has 16 amino acids. CDR3 nucleotide sequence: TGTGCCAGCAGCGGGCGGACAGGGGAGAACACCGGGGAGCTGTTTTTT. Translated, it gives CASSGRTGENTGELFF.

The CDR3 here is CASSVDRGPGTEAFF. The DNA of the CDR3 is TGTGCCAGCAGCGTAGATAGGGGGCCGGGTACTGAAGCTTTCTTT. This rearrangement joins TRBV9 to TRBJ1-1; 7 bases are shared with TRBD1. Germline CDR1 is SGDLS and CDR2 is YYNGEE. The CDR3 covers 15 residues. J gave up 5 bases and V 0 bases, and 7 bases lay outside the gene matches.

The chain links TRBV10-3 to TRBJ1-1; 7 bases match TRBD1. CDR1 is ENHRY, CDR2 SYGVKD, per germline. J gave up 5 bases and V 4 bases, and 7 bases lay outside the gene matches. The CDR3 runs to 14 residues. As DNA, the CDR3 is TGTGCCATCAGTGGTAGACAGGGTGGGACTGAAGCTTTCTTT. Translating it yields CAISGRQGGTEAFF.

The chain has TRBV11-3 and TRBJ2-3; D unresolved. V lost 3 bases and J lost 1, with 8 bases in between. This CDR3 has 14 residues. The germline CDR1 and CDR2 sequences are SGHNT and YENEEA. In nucleotides, the CDR3 is TGTGCCAGCAGCTTGACATTAGGCACAGATACGCAGTATTTT. Its protein is CASSLTLGTDTQYF.

J is TRBJ1-1 and V is TRBV19, with D tentatively TRBD1 (5 bases). This CDR3 contains 13 residues. In germline, CDR1 is LNHDA, CDR2 SQIVND (reference sequence). Trimming pared 7 bases from V and 1 base from J, leaving 10 bases between. CDR3 in DNA: TGTGCCAGTATAAATCAGGGGAACACTGAAGCTTTCTTT. The encoded protein is CASINQGNTEAFF.

V and J are TRBV7-9 and TRBJ1-2; D remains unclear. The CDR3 length is 12 residues. Germline-derived CDR1 and CDR2 are SEHNR and FQNEAQ (reference sequence). V lost 7 bases and J lost 2, with 8 bases in between. In nucleotides, the CDR3 is TGTGCCAGCACAGAGGCGAACTATGGCTACACCTTC. Its protein product is CASTEANYGYTF.

This clone has only a few counts. The chain employs TRBV7-9 and TRBJ2-7; 7 bases match TRBD2. From germline, CDR1 is SEHNR and CDR2 FQNEAQ (reference sequence). The CDR3 loop spans 14 amino acids. V was clipped by 2 bases and J by 7 bases; unmatched bases: 8. Here the CDR3 DNA reads TGTGCCAGCAGCTTAAGCCCACTAGCGCCAGAGCAGTACTTC. Amino acid sequence: CASSLSPLAPEQYF.

This clone was seen just once. This chain links TRBV12-3 or TRBV12-4 with TRBJ2-2; D ambiguous. V was pared by 6 bases and J by 4 bases, with 9 bases between. The CDR3 is made up of 13 amino acids. The CDR3 is CASSPGGTGELFF. As DNA, the CDR3 is TGTGCCAGCAGCCCGGGTGGCACCGGGGAGCTGTTTTTT.